This T cell receptor (beta chain) is drawn from a study of CD8+CD57+ T cells in acquired aplastic anemia. Study summary: Quantities of DNA derived from sorted CD4+ and CD8+ cells averaged approximately 3 ug.

Of note for this clonotype: The antigen remains unidentified.

The template for TCR beta VDJ and CDR3 sequence profiling was genomic DNA. In TCRdb, the reads were re-called with MiXCR into one record per CDR3 protein. The sample shows 310,000 or so distinct CDR3 sequences, 45% to 65% of them seen only once. Trimming took 8 bases from V and 3 from J, leaving 16 bases between them. Germline V gene sequence: CDR1 SQVTM, CDR2 ANQGSEA. CDR3 size: 14 residues. Overall study findings and caveats: Around 30 sequences, all CD8+ CDR3, were shared between patients and controls. Patients showed no significant difference from controls in CD8+ Simpson's diversity.

Selection for sequencing was limited to patients who had shown CD8+CD57+ cell expansion by flow cytometry. Patients, without exception, had severe acquired aplastic anemia. The sample consisted of sorted CD4+, CD8+, or CD8+CD57+ T cells (not recorded which) from PBMCs. The V call is TRBV29-1, the J call TRBJ2-2; D may be TRBD1 (5 bases). This TCR came from a human donor with aplastic anemia. This CDR3 reads CSLDVAGYTGELFF. DNA of the CDR3: TGCAGCTTGGATGTTGCAGGGTACACCGGGGAGCTGTTTTTT.